This paragraph covers one TCR beta chain sequence. The antigen is undetermined. Germline V gene lookup returns CDR1 MNHNS and CDR2 SASEGT. The CDR3 is made up of 14 amino acids. The trim removed 6 bases at V and 3 bases at J, leaving 7 bases unmatched. Here immunoSEQ multiplex PCR was the method, and the copy in TCRdb shows in-frame clones only, minus some. This sample carries more than 30,000 clones, about 88% of them seen once, and the ten largest clones take over 0.4%. This sample was included in a study of STAT5B mutations in CD4+ large granular lymphocyte leukemia. General observations from the study: 8/27 top patient clones versus 2/35 control clones were TRBV06-family.

Control samples were healthy donors' buffy coats. The rearrangement uses TRBV6-1 and TRBJ1-1; 7 bases fit TRBD1. Sample: CD4+ T cells from blood buffy coats. This sequence was found in a human donor in good health. In DNA form, the CDR3 reads TGTGCCAGCAGCCCACGGACAGGCGACACTGAAGCTTTCTTT. Its protein is CASSPRTGDTEAFF.